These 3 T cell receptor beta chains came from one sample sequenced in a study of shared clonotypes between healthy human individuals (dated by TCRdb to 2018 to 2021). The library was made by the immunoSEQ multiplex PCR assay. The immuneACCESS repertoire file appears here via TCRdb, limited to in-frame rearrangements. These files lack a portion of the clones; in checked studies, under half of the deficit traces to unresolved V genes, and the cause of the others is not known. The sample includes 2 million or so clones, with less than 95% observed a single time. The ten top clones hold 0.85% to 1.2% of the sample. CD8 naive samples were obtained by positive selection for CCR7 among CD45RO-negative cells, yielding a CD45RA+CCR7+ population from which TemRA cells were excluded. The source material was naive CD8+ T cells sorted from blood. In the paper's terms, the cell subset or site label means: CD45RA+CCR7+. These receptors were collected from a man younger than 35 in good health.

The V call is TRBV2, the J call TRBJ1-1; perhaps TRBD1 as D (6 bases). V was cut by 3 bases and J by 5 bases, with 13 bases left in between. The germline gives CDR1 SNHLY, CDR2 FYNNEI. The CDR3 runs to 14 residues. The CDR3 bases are TGTGCCAGCAGTGATGTACAGGGACGGACTGAAGCTTTCTTT. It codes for CASSDVQGRTEAFF.

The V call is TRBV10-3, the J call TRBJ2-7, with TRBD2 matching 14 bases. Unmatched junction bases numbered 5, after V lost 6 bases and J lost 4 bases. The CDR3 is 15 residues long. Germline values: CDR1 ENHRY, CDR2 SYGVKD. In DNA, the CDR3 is TGTGCCATCAGCACCGGACTAGCGGGAGGTTACGAGCAGTACTTC. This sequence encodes CAISTGLAGGYEQYF.

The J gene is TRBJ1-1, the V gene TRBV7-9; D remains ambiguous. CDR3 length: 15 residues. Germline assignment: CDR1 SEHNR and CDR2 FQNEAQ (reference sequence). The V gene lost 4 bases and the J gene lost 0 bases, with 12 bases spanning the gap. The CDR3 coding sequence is TGTGCCAGCAGCTCCGGGCCGCGACTGAACACTGAAGCTTTCTTT. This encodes CASSSGPRLNTEAFF.